The next 30 T cell receptor beta chains were all read from a single sample in a study of T cells in Graves' hyperthyroidism and ophthalmopathy. Amplification yielded TCR beta CDR3 regions, with RNA transcripts as the source. In the first-round RT-PCR of the TCR CDR3, the HTBI primer set was used. TCRdb itself ran the multiplex PCR reads through MiXCR, one entry per CDR3 protein. The sample includes under 350,000 distinct CDR3 sequences, about 25% of them seen just once. Sequenced material: blood. Source of these receptors: a man aged 35-49 years with Graves' hyperthyroidism that later progressed to Graves' ophthalmopathy.

This clonotype was counted at least ten times. The CDR3 DNA is TGCAGTGCTATACGGGAGAGTGGCTACGAGCAGTACTTC. Its translation: CSAIRESGYEQYF. This chain connects TRBV20-1 to TRBJ2-7; D might be TRBD2 (6 bases). The CDR3 is 13 residues long. Looked up from germline, CDR1 is DFQATT and CDR2 is SNEGSKA (reference sequence). Trimming removed 4 bases from V and 3 bases from J, with 13 bases in between.

The V call is TRBV6-1, the J call TRBJ2-5; 8 bases fit TRBD2. The germline gives CDR1 MNHNS, CDR2 SASEGT. This CDR3 is 14 amino acids long. The V gene end was trimmed by 6 bases and the J gene end by 1 base; junction bases not matched to a gene: 4. CDR3 region: CASRQRGGQETQYF. As DNA, the CDR3 is TGTGCCAGCAGACAACGGGGGGGCCAAGAGACCCAGTACTTC.

For the CDR3, the DNA is TGCAGCGTTGGAGACAGGGGGAAGGGGACCCAGTACTTC. Amino acid sequence: CSVGDRGKGTQYF. The chain combines TRBV29-1 with TRBJ2-5; 9 bases map to TRBD1. The CDR3 runs 13 residues. Trimming removed 4 bases from V and 7 bases from J; junction bases left unmatched: 7. The germline gives CDR1 SQVTM, CDR2 ANQGSEA.

V and J are TRBV7-2 and TRBJ1-2; tentative D call: TRBD1 (6 bases). This CDR3 is built from 15 residues. V lost 5 bases and J 4 bases, leaving 17 bases between the germline ends. Germline values: CDR1 SGHTA, CDR2 FQGNSA. The CDR3 DNA reads as TGTGCCAGCAGCCACGGGGGGCGAATACCCTATGGCTACACCTTC. Protein product: CASSHGGRIPYGYTF.

This clonotype was counted ten times or more. The chain links TRBV6-1 to TRBJ2-2, with TRBD1 matching over 8 bases. This CDR3 has 13 amino acids. Trimming removed 7 bases from V and 5 bases from J; junction bases left unmatched: 3. Germline V lookup: CDR1 MNHNS, CDR2 SASEGT. DNA for the CDR3: TGTGCCAGCACAGGGGGCGCGACCGGGGAGCTGTTTTTT. It encodes CASTGGATGELFF.

This clonotype was recorded many times. V gene TRBV20-1 combines with J gene TRBJ2-7, with D perhaps matching TRBD2 (6 bases). CDR1 and CDR2 from the germline V gene are DFQATT and SNEGSKA (reference sequence). The CDR3 sequence is 16 residues long. The V gene lost 0 bases and the J gene lost 2 bases, with 17 bases spanning the gap. The chain's CDR3 is CSARDPRGVAAYEQYF. The DNA for the CDR3 is TGCAGTGCTAGAGATCCCCGAGGGGTAGCGGCCTACGAGCAGTACTTC.

On this clonotype itself: A read error may produce the germline difference seen at one junction end. The V and J genes are TRBV6-5 and TRBJ1-2; TRBD1 agrees at 12 bases. The CDR3 runs 15 residues. Germline CDR1 reads MNHEY; CDR2 reads SVGAGI. CDR3 sequence: CAGSSPGQGAKGYTF. The CDR3 DNA reads TGTGCCGGCAGTTCCCCGGGACAGGGGGCAAAGGGCTACACCTTC.

This clonotype was seen repeatedly, ten times or more. The chain couples TRBV20-1 to TRBJ1-6; possible D gene TRBD1, 6 bases. Trimming removed 0 bases from V and 0 bases from J, with 12 bases in between. This CDR3 contains 17 residues. Germline V gene data show CDR1 as DFQATT and CDR2 as SNEGSKA (reference sequence). CDR3 in amino acids: CSARDALGGSYNSPLHF. The CDR3 DNA reads TGCAGTGCTAGAGATGCTTTAGGGGGCTCCTATAATTCACCCCTCCACTTT.

At least ten counts were recorded for this clonotype. The chain couples TRBV2 to TRBJ2-1; 11 bases fit TRBD2. Germline assignment: CDR1 SNHLY and CDR2 FYNNEI. Trimming at V came to 7 bases and at J to 9 bases, leaving 8 bases not matched to a gene. The length of the CDR3 is 14 residues. CDR3 coding DNA: TGTGCCAGCACACGACTAGCGGGAACGGGTGAGCAGTTCTTC. Translation: CASTRLAGTGEQFF. The full variable domain, rest sourced from reference TRBV2 and TRBJ2-1, is EPEVTQTPSHQVTQMGQEVILRCVPISNHLYFYWYRQILGQKVEFLVSFYNNEISEKSEIFDDQFSVERPDGSNFTLKIRSTKLEDSAMYFCASTRLAGTGEQFFGPGTRLTVL.

At least ten counts were recorded for this clonotype. The chain couples TRBV20-1 to TRBJ1-1, with 7 bases identical to TRBD1. CDR3 size: 13 residues. In germline, CDR1 is DFQATT, CDR2 SNEGSKA (reference sequence). Unmatched junction bases numbered 5, after V lost 6 bases and J lost 1 base. The CDR3 reads CSAPTGSNTEAFF. The CDR3 bases are TGCAGTGCGCCGACAGGGTCGAACACTGAAGCTTTCTTT.

The V call is TRBV6-1, the J call TRBJ2-5; tentatively, D is TRBD2 (5 bases). CDR3 size: 14 residues. The germline V and J ends were trimmed by 5 bases and 1 base, with 11 bases remaining between them. The germline V gene encodes CDR1 MNHNS and CDR2 SASEGT. The CDR3 spells CASSPTDFQETQYF. The CDR3 bases are TGTGCCAGCAGTCCAACGGACTTCCAAGAGACCCAGTACTTC.

This clonotype appeared many times. The chain is built from TRBV6-2 or TRBV6-3 and TRBJ1-1, with a possible D match to TRBD1 (5 bases). The CDR3 has 15 residues. Germline V gives CDR1 MNHEY, CDR2 SVGEGT. V was clipped by 5 bases and J by 1 base, with 14 bases between them. The CDR3, as DNA: TGTGCCAGCAGTCGATCCGGCAGGGCGAACACTGAAGCTTTCTTT. Residues: CASSRSGRANTEAFF.

The sample holds a few counts of this clonotype. Here the CDR3 reads CASSETGLNSPLHF. The CDR3 DNA reads as TGTGCCAGCAGTGAGACAGGGCTTAATTCACCCCTCCACTTT. This sequence joins TRBV25-1 and TRBJ1-6; TRBD1 matches at 7 bases. Per germline, CDR1 MGHDK and CDR2 SYGVNS. This CDR3 has 14 amino acids. J lost 6 bases, V lost 3 bases, and 2 bases had no gene match.

Worth noting for this clonotype: An end of the junction differs from the germline gene, which may be a read error. The chain has TRBV11-3 and TRBJ2-7; perhaps TRBD2 as D (9 bases). Germline V gene sequence: CDR1 SGHNT, CDR2 YENEEA. The CDR3 runs 21 residues. DNA of the CDR3: TGTGCCAGCAGCTTAGTAGCAGGGGGCGGAATAGCGGGAGTCTCCTCCCACGAGCAGTACTTC. Protein sequence: CASSLVAGGGIAGVSSHEQYF. Based on the CDR3 plus reference TRBV11-3 and TRBJ2-7, the full variable domain is EAGVVQSPRYKIIEKKQPVAFWCNPISGHNTLYWYLQNLGQGPELLIRYENEEAVDDSQLPKDRFSAERLKGVDSTLKIQPAELGDSAVYLCASSLVAGGGIAGVSSHEQYFGPGTRLTVT.

The chain is built from TRBV30 and TRBJ1-1, with D possibly being TRBD1 (6 bases). Trimming took 3 bases from V and 1 from J, leaving 9 bases between them. There are 13 residues in the CDR3. Germline CDR1 is GTSNPN and CDR2 is SVGIG (reference sequence). The CDR3 protein is CAWSDRKNTEAFF. The CDR3 nucleotides read TGTGCCTGGAGCGACAGGAAGAACACTGAAGCTTTCTTT.

The chain recombines TRBV19 with TRBJ1-5; D is perhaps TRBD1 (6 bases). Trimming left V 4 bases short and J 3 bases short, with 13 bases between. Germline loops: CDR1 LNHDA, CDR2 SQIVND (reference sequence). The CDR3 loop spans 15 amino acids. The CDR3 sequence: CASSTGTTLNQPQHF. DNA for the CDR3: TGTGCCAGTAGTACAGGGACAACACTCAATCAGCCCCAGCATTTT.

V is TRBV12-5 and J is TRBJ1-1, with no clear D. Germline values: CDR1 LGHNT, CDR2 FRNRAP. The CDR3 has 13 amino acids. V lost 6 bases to trimming and J lost 1 base, with 9 bases between them. The DNA for the CDR3 is TGTGCTAGTGGACCAACCGGGAACACTGAAGCTTTCTTT. It yields the protein CASGPTGNTEAFF.

This clonotype was found many times. The chain uses TRBV2 and TRBJ1-5; no firm D call. This CDR3 spans 14 amino acids. The germline CDR1 and CDR2 sequences are SNHLY and FYNNEI. With 6 bases removed from V and 2 bases from J, the gap between germline ends came to 11 bases. The CDR3: CASSRSRGNQPQHF. In nucleotides, the CDR3 is TGTGCCAGCAGCAGGAGTCGGGGCAATCAGCCCCAGCATTTT.

The chain is built from TRBV27 and TRBJ2-7, with D perhaps TRBD2 (5 bases). The CDR3 is 14 residues long. Trimming took off 4 bases at V and 3 bases at J, with 13 bases between the two ends. Germline values: CDR1 MNHEY, CDR2 SMNVEV (reference sequence). The CDR3 region has the DNA TGTGCCAGCAGTTCCGCCCCAGCGGTCTACGAGCAGTACTTC. This gives the protein CASSSAPAVYEQYF.

This clonotype was counted many times. The chain links TRBV6-5 to TRBJ1-1; no clear D. The V gene's germline CDR1 is MNHEY and CDR2 SVGAGI. V was shortened by 2 bases and J by 6 bases, with 10 bases between the two germline ends. The CDR3 is 13 amino acids. The CDR3 DNA reads TGTGCCAGCAGTTACCACGACAAACCTGAAGCTTTCTTT. This gives the protein CASSYHDKPEAFF.

The chain couples TRBV6-1 to TRBJ2-5; 7 nucleotides line up with TRBD1. Germline lookup yields CDR1 MNHNS and CDR2 SASEGT. The CDR3 length is 14 residues. V gave up 8 bases and J gave up 6 bases; unmatched junction bases: 12. The CDR3 DNA reads TGTGCCAGCTGGGCCAGGGGGTTCATTAAGACCCAGTACTTC. It codes for CASWARGFIKTQYF.

For the CDR3, the DNA is TGTGCCAGCAATGGACATAGCAATCAGCCCCAGCATTTT. The encoded protein is CASNGHSNQPQHF. The genes are TRBV12-3 or TRBV12-4 and TRBJ1-5, with D perhaps TRBD1 (5 bases). The CDR3 loop spans 13 amino acids. The V end lost 7 bases, the J end lost 0 bases, and 7 bases lay between the germline ends.

V gene TRBV12-3 or TRBV12-4 combines with J gene TRBJ2-2; 8 bases map to TRBD2. This CDR3 contains 16 residues. Trimming removed 3 bases from V and 7 bases from J; junction bases left unmatched: 10. The CDR3 sequence is CASSFRSSGPGGELFF. The CDR3 coding sequence is TGTGCCAGCAGTTTTAGGTCTAGCGGGCCCGGCGGGGAGCTGTTTTTT.

Regarding this clonotype: One base away lies a much larger clone, so this may be a sequencing read error. This CDR3 is missing its conserved last phenylalanine or tryptophan, likely due to a read error. Because the CDR3's place on the DNA is in doubt, the DNA is left out and the CDR3 is given as listed by TCRdb. V usage is TRBV7-2 and J usage is TRBJ1-5; the table calls TRBD1, which could not be checked here. Per germline, CDR1 SGHTA and CDR2 FQGNSA. Counting both end residues, the CDR3 totals 9 amino acids. The CDR3 sequence is CASRVQEAG.

This clonotype was seen at least ten times. CDR3 amino acids: CASSVGANRLGNIQYF. CDR3 bases: TGTGCCAGCAGCGTAGGGGCGAACAGGCTTGGAAACATTCAGTACTTC. The chain is built from TRBV9 and TRBJ2-4; the D gene is possibly TRBD1 (5 bases). Germline V lookup: CDR1 SGDLS, CDR2 YYNGEE. Trimming cost V 0 bases and J 6 bases, with 16 bases left between them. The CDR3 runs to 16 residues.

This clonotype came up many times. The rearrangement links TRBV19 to TRBJ1-5; no definite D call. Germline CDR1 is LNHDA and CDR2 is SQIVND (reference sequence). Trimming removed 1 base from V and 0 bases from J, with 1 base in between. The CDR3 has 13 amino acids. CDR3 sequence reads: CASSIASNQPQHF. The CDR3 DNA follows: TGTGCCAGTAGTATAGCTAGCAATCAGCCCCAGCATTTT.

The chain is built from TRBV6-2 or TRBV6-3 and TRBJ1-5, with D perhaps TRBD1 (6 bases). The CDR3 has 16 amino acids. CDR1 and CDR2 (germline): MNHEY, SVGEGT. With 0 bases removed from V and 5 bases from J, the gap between germline ends came to 14 bases. The CDR3 DNA is TGTGCCAGCAGTTACTCCTGGGGGGCAAAAGATCAGCCCCAGCATTTT. Translation: CASSYSWGAKDQPQHF.

The CDR3 is CSAPTGVYEQYF. In DNA form, the CDR3 reads TGCAGTGCTCCAACCGGGGTTTACGAGCAGTACTTC. This chain uses TRBV20-1 with TRBJ2-7; a weak D match, TRBD2 (5 bases). With 5 bases removed from V and 4 bases from J, the gap between germline ends came to 12 bases. The germline V gene encodes CDR1 DFQATT and CDR2 SNEGSKA (reference sequence). This CDR3 region has 12 residues.

V gene TRBV30 combines with J gene TRBJ2-5, with no clear D. CDR1 and CDR2 from the germline V gene are GTSNPN and SVGIG (reference sequence). The CDR3 is 13 residues long. CDR3 sequence: CALSRSRQETQYF. The CDR3, as DNA: TGTGCGCTTTCGCGGTCGCGCCAAGAGACCCAGTACTTC.

This clonotype was counted ten times or more. The chain employs TRBV15 and TRBJ1-1; D ambiguous. V was clipped by 1 base and J by 1 base, with 4 bases between them. Germline assignment: CDR1 LNHNV and CDR2 YYDKDF (reference sequence). The CDR3 consists of 13 residues. CDR3 DNA sequence: TGTGCCACCAGCAGAGTTCAGAACACTGAAGCTTTCTTT. It specifies CATSRVQNTEAFF.